Shown below are 26 T cell receptor beta chains from a single sample sequenced in a study of blood T cell repertoires in COVID-19. Sequenced by immunoSEQ multiplex PCR; TCRdb stores in-frame clones only, minus some. The sample carries some 130,000 clones, 90% recorded once. Sequencing was carried out using peripheral blood. The receptor set was obtained from a man aged 50 to 59 with active COVID-19.

The rearrangement uses TRBV19 and TRBJ2-1, with unresolved D. Trimming removed 0 bases from V and 13 bases from J, with 13 bases in between. CDR3 length: 13 residues. Germline assignment: CDR1 LNHDA and CDR2 SQIVND (reference sequence). CDR3 bases: TGTGCCAGTAGTATAGATGGTTGGGCCAAACAGTTCTTC. This codes for CASSIDGWAKQFF. The whole variable domain, filled in from reference TRBV19 and TRBJ2-1, reads DGGITQSPKYLFRKEGQNVTLSCEQNLNHDAMYWYRQDPGQGLRLIYYSQIVNDFQKGDIAEGYSVSREKKESFPLTVTSAQKNPTAFYLCASSIDGWAKQFFGPGTRLTVL.

The chain is built from TRBV6-5 and TRBJ1-3; D call uncertain. Germline V gene data show CDR1 as MNHEY and CDR2 as SVGAGI. The CDR3 runs to 15 residues. V was clipped by 2 bases and J by 7 bases, with 15 bases between them. CDR3 nucleotide sequence: TGTGCCAGCAGTTACGGTGGCCGGGTTCAGAACACCATATATTTT. As protein: CASSYGGRVQNTIYF.

The rearrangement joins TRBV24-1 to TRBJ2-1, with D possibly being TRBD1 (6 bases). Trimming removed 7 bases at V and 4 bases at J, with 16 bases between. This CDR3 comprises 15 residues. CDR1 and CDR2 from the germline V gene are KGHDR and SFDVKD. As DNA, the CDR3 is TGTGCCACCAGCGCAATGACAGGAATTTACAATGAGCAGTTCTTC. Its translation: CATSAMTGIYNEQFF.

V is TRBV4-1 and J is TRBJ1-5; 7 nucleotides match TRBD1. The germline V gene has CDR1 MGHRA and CDR2 YSYEKL. The length of the CDR3 is 15 residues. Trimming took 0 bases from V and 5 from J; bases not matched to a gene: 4. CDR3 DNA: TGCGCCAGCAGCCAAGATGGACAGGTCCATCAGCCCCAGCATTTT. Its protein is CASSQDGQVHQPQHF.

The chain is built from TRBV24-1 and TRBJ2-2; D not certain. The CDR3 covers 16 residues. V lost 2 bases to trimming and J lost 4 bases, with 13 bases between them. CDR1 KGHDR and CDR2 SFDVKD come from the germline V gene. Written as DNA, the CDR3 is TGTGCCACCAGTGATTCTAGTATCGTCGGCACCGGGGAGCTGTTTTTT. Protein product: CATSDSSIVGTGELFF.

The genes are TRBV18 and TRBJ2-5, with no clear D. Trimming shortened V by 0 bases and J by 4 bases, and 15 bases separated the two germline ends. Germline CDR1 and CDR2: KGHSH and LQKENI. The CDR3 is 16 residues long. The chain's CDR3 is CASSPPGSGSRETQYF. The CDR3 DNA sequence: TGTGCCAGCTCACCACCGGGCTCCGGATCGAGAGAGACCCAGTACTTC.

The chain carries TRBV19 and TRBJ1-1, with a weak D call TRBD1 (5 bases). Looked up from germline, CDR1 is LNHDA and CDR2 is SQIVND (reference sequence). Trimming stripped 10 bases from V and 0 bases from J, with 12 bases between. The CDR3 length is 13 residues. The DNA of the CDR3 is TGTGCCACCTCGGACACCGTGAACACTGAAGCTTTCTTT. This sequence encodes CATSDTVNTEAFF.

This chain connects TRBV5-6 to TRBJ2-1; a weak D match, TRBD2 (6 bases). Germline CDR1 is SGHDT and CDR2 is YYEEEE. The V end was cut by 1 base, the J end by 2 bases, with 10 bases between. CDR3 length equals 15 residues. The DNA of the CDR3 is TGTGCCAGCAGCTTGCCGGGAGAGACCTACAATGAGCAGTTCTTC. Residues: CASSLPGETYNEQFF.

This clone was detected many times. The rearrangement uses TRBV27 and TRBJ1-5; possibly TRBD1 for D (5 bases). The CDR3 consists of 14 residues. In germline, CDR1 is MNHEY, CDR2 SMNVEV (reference sequence). V lost 5 bases and J 7 bases, leaving 15 bases between the germline ends. The CDR3 sequence is CASSLKGFGQPQHF. For the CDR3, the DNA is TGTGCCAGCAGTCTAAAGGGGTTCGGGCAGCCCCAGCATTTT.

This clone has only a few counts. V and J are TRBV7-9 and TRBJ1-6; D ambiguous. The germline V gene has CDR1 SEHNR and CDR2 FQNEAQ (reference sequence). The CDR3 sequence is 15 residues long. V was shortened by 1 base and J by 7 bases, with 11 bases between the two germline ends. The CDR3 loop is CASSLDGFQNSPLHF. CDR3 coding DNA: TGTGCCAGCAGCTTAGACGGGTTCCAGAATTCACCCCTCCACTTT.

The rearrangement links TRBV24-1 to TRBJ2-3; 7 bases line up with TRBD2. CDR1 KGHDR and CDR2 SFDVKD come from the germline V gene. V was clipped by 4 bases and J by 0 bases; unmatched bases: 6. The CDR3 contains 16 residues. The CDR3 bases are TGTGCCACCAGTGACCCGAAGCGGGATAGCACAGATACGCAGTATTTT. This gives the protein CATSDPKRDSTDTQYF.

The gene calls are TRBV2 and TRBJ2-5; D is uncertain. Looked up from germline, CDR1 is SNHLY and CDR2 is FYNNEI. V lost 3 bases and J lost 9, with 8 bases in between. This CDR3 is 11 amino acids long. CDR3 sequence: CASSDPGPQYF. CDR3 DNA sequence: TGTGCCAGCAGTGATCCAGGCCCCCAGTACTTC.

CDR3 in amino acids: CASSSPGREMFF. The CDR3 DNA reads TGCGCCAGCAGCTCACCGGGGAGAGAGATGTTTTTT. The chain carries TRBV5-1 and TRBJ2-2; perhaps TRBD2 as D (5 bases). CDR3 length: 12 residues. The V end was cut by 3 bases, the J end by 15 bases, with 15 bases between. Germline V gene lookup returns CDR1 SGHRS and CDR2 YFSETQ.

The chain carries TRBV18 and TRBJ1-4; no reliable D call. Trimming shortened V by 3 bases and J by 5 bases, and 16 bases separated the two germline ends. The V gene's germline CDR1 is KGHSH and CDR2 LQKENI. The CDR3 contains 16 residues. The CDR3 bases are TGTGCCAGCTCACCCGCGGGCTCCGTAACGAATGAAAAACTGTTTTTT. This encodes CASSPAGSVTNEKLFF.

This clone was seen just once. The J gene is TRBJ1-2, the V gene TRBV5-6; possible D gene TRBD1, 5 bases. Trimming removed 1 base from V and 8 bases from J, with 15 bases in between. In germline, CDR1 is SGHDT, CDR2 YYEEEE. The CDR3 runs 14 residues. The CDR3 sequence: CASSLYQDKKGYTF. The DNA of the CDR3 is TGTGCCAGCAGCTTGTACCAGGACAAGAAAGGCTACACCTTC.

This clone was recorded a few times. The CDR3 sequence is CASSLTGLGSYEQYF. The DNA for the CDR3 is TGTGCCAGCAGCTTAACGGGACTTGGCTCCTACGAGCAGTACTTC. The gene calls are TRBV7-3 and TRBJ2-7, with a weak D call TRBD2 (6 bases). V shed 0 bases and J shed 0 bases, with 9 bases lying between them. Per the germline V gene, CDR1 is SGHTA and CDR2 is FQGTGA. The CDR3 length is 15 residues.

This clone was detected once. The DNA of the CDR3 is TGCGCCAGCAGCTTGGGCACAGGGAGAAATTCACCCCTCCACTTT. It codes for CASSLGTGRNSPLHF. The chain uses TRBV5-1 and TRBJ1-6, with D possibly TRBD1 on 6 matching bases. Germline-derived CDR1 and CDR2 are SGHRS and YFSETQ. The CDR3 loop spans 15 amino acids. Trimming removed 0 bases at V and 7 bases at J, with 11 bases between.

V and J are TRBV6-1 and TRBJ2-7; no clear D. CDR1 and CDR2 from the germline V gene are MNHNS and SASEGT. Trimming left V 0 bases short and J 2 bases short, with 11 bases between. The CDR3 has 15 amino acids. The CDR3, as DNA: TGTGCCAGCAGTGAAGCTTGGTCAGTCGCCTACGAGCAGTACGTC. This sequence encodes CASSEAWSVAYEQYV.

CDR3 region: CTIQSQGFNTGELFF. In DNA, the CDR3 is TGCACGATTCAAAGTCAGGGGTTTAACACCGGGGAGCTGTTTTTT. The chain links TRBV29-1 to TRBJ2-2, with D maybe TRBD1 (6 bases). Looked up from germline, CDR1 is SQVTM and CDR2 is ANQGSEA. The CDR3 length is 15 residues.

The rearrangement joins TRBV19 to TRBJ2-7, with TRBD2 matching 11 bases. The germline gives CDR1 LNHDA, CDR2 SQIVND (reference sequence). The CDR3 has 16 amino acids. Germline trimming cut 5 bases from V and 1 base from J; bases unmatched to any gene: 7. DNA for the CDR3: TGTGCCAGTAGTTCTCCGGGACTAGCGGCTTCCTACGAGCAGTACTTC. Protein sequence: CASSSPGLAASYEQYF.

The chain employs TRBV2 and TRBJ2-1, with 16 bases fitting TRBD2. CDR1 is SNHLY, CDR2 FYNNEI, per germline. The V and J ends lost 6 bases and 10 bases, in that order; junction bases with no gene match: 3. The CDR3 spans 14 residues. Here the CDR3 DNA reads TGTGCCAGCAGGCCGGGACTAGCGGGAGGGGAGCAGTTCTTC. Protein: CASRPGLAGGEQFF.

As for this clone: In this CDR3 the conserved last residue, phenylalanine or tryptophan, is missing, so a read error is likely. The DNA is left out, because the CDR3 cannot be placed on it with certainty; the CDR3 is given as TCRdb lists it. The gene calls are TRBV20-1 and TRBJ1-1. Germline CDR1 is DFQATT and CDR2 is SNEGSKA (reference sequence). The CDR3 is 10 residues long, ends included. The CDR3 sequence: CSASRDFGRI.

Only one count was recorded for this clone. The rearrangement links TRBV7-9 to TRBJ1-2, with 11 bases identical to TRBD1. The trim removed 6 bases at V and 4 bases at J, leaving 10 bases unmatched. The germline gives CDR1 SEHNR, CDR2 FQNEAQ (reference sequence). This CDR3 has 16 amino acids. The CDR3 coding sequence is TGTGCCAGCAGTTTGGGACAGGGGGGAACGTCCTATGGCTACACCTTC. Residues: CASSLGQGGTSYGYTF.

This clone was seen a few times. V and J are TRBV11-2 and TRBJ2-7; TRBD1 matches 7 bases. The CDR3 runs 13 residues. J was trimmed by 3 bases and V by 4 bases; bases with no gene match: 3. The germline V gene encodes CDR1 SGHAT and CDR2 FQNNGV. The CDR3 reads CASSWDSNYEQYF. The CDR3 DNA sequence: TGTGCCAGCAGCTGGGACAGCAACTACGAGCAGTACTTC. The full variable domain, in which reference TRBV11-2 and TRBJ2-7 provide the parts outside the CDR3, is EAGVAQSPRYKIIEKRQSVAFWCNPISGHATLYWYQQILGQGPKLLIQFQNNGVVDDSQLPKDRFSAERLKGVDSTLKIQPAKLEDSAVYLCASSWDSNYEQYFGPGTRLTVT.

This clone has only one observation. The chain combines TRBV18 with TRBJ1-2, with D maybe TRBD1 (5 bases). The length of the CDR3 is 16 residues. Between the trimmed V and J ends, which lost 3 bases and 4 bases, there was a span of 18 bases. CDR1 and CDR2 from the germline V gene are KGHSH and LQKENI. The CDR3 region is CASSPPGTPGGYGYTF. As DNA, the CDR3 is TGTGCCAGCTCACCCCCCGGGACTCCGGGGGGCTATGGCTACACCTTC.

This sequence joins TRBV25-1 and TRBJ1-2; TRBD1 aligns across 10 bases. The CDR3 has 14 amino acids. Germline CDR1 reads MGHDK; CDR2 reads SYGVNS. V lost 7 bases to trimming and J lost 7 bases; unmatched junction nucleotides: 9. CDR3 sequence reads: CASTADRGPCGYTF. CDR3 DNA sequence: TGTGCCAGCACCGCCGACAGGGGGCCTTGTGGCTACACCTTC.